This TCR beta chain appears in the sequencing data of a study of beta chain features in type 1 diabetes. Regarding the study as a whole: Moderate but significant shortening of TCRB CDR3s was recorded in all four CD4+ subsets from Type 1 diabetes patients. Reads derived from cDNA could over-represent cells showing high TCR expression. Healthy donors had naive, central memory and Treg TCRB repertoires that appeared less similar than those seen among patients.

Averaging approximately 120 mL, one heparinised blood draw came from each individual donor. Points on this clone: What it recognizes is unknown.

This CDR3 has 15 amino acids. Germline V gene data show CDR1 as MNHNS and CDR2 as SASEGT. The V gene lost 3 bases and the J gene lost 0 bases, with 12 bases spanning the gap. Expressed TCRB transcripts were sequenced because the entire RNA isolate underwent reverse transcription. Assay used: immunoSEQ multiplex PCR; TCRdb lists only in-frame clones, some missing. Of over 15,000 clones in the sample, around three quarters were seen once. The V call is TRBV6-1, the J call TRBJ2-7; D is unresolved. Material for sequencing was Tregs from blood. The TCR sequence derives from a man aged 25-40 years with type 1 diabetes. Here the CDR3 DNA reads TGTGCCAGCAGTGAGCTGACACTCTTCTCCTACGAGCAGTACTTC. Encoded protein: CASSELTLFSYEQYF.